These 6 T cell receptor beta chains came from one sample sequenced in a study of T cell clonotyping in hematopoietic cell transplantation. Data came from immunoSEQ multiplex PCR; TCRdb stores just in-frame clones and leaves some out. Among about 44,000 clones listed, 94% were seen once. Specimen: peripheral blood mononuclear cells. The receptors come from a woman between 50 and 59 years old in good health. Some clones in this sample may be carry-over from other donors' samples.

In nucleotides, the CDR3 is TGTGCCAGCAGCTTGACTTACACTGAAGCTTTCTTT. Its translation is CASSLTYTEAFF. The J gene is TRBJ1-1, the V gene TRBV5-6; D uncertain. V lost 1 base and J 3 bases, leaving 4 bases between the germline ends. Germline CDR1 and CDR2: SGHDT and YYEEEE. This CDR3 spans 12 amino acids.

This chain links TRBV7-8 with TRBJ1-1; 8 positions match TRBD1. The CDR3 sequence is 17 residues long. CDR1 and CDR2 (germline): SGHVS, FQNEAQ. Trimming removed 4 bases from V and 2 bases from J; junction bases left unmatched: 12. The CDR3 region has the DNA TGTGCCAGCAGCTCGTCACAGGGGGACCTATTTAACACTGAAGCTTTCTTT. Protein sequence: CASSSSQGDLFNTEAFF.

The chain has TRBV7-8 and TRBJ2-3; 7 bases agree with TRBD2. J gave up 2 bases and V 3 bases, and 2 bases lay outside the gene matches. Germline assignment: CDR1 SGHVS and CDR2 FQNEAQ. The CDR3 has 14 residues. CDR3 in amino acids: CASSFSGPTDTQYF. CDR3 bases: TGTGCCAGCAGCTTTAGCGGGCCCACAGATACGCAGTATTTT.

The rearrangement joins TRBV15 to TRBJ1-6, with TRBD1 matching over 7 bases. CDR1 and CDR2 (germline): LNHNV, YYDKDF (reference sequence). Trimming removed 0 bases from V and 8 bases from J; junction bases left unmatched: 7. The CDR3 consists of 16 residues. The CDR3 DNA sequence: TGTGCCACCAGCAGAGAGAGGACAGGAGTCGATTCACCCCTCCACTTT. This gives the protein CATSRERTGVDSPLHF.

V and J are TRBV5-1 and TRBJ2-7; 10 bases line up with TRBD2. The CDR3 runs 15 residues. The trim removed 7 bases at V and 7 bases at J, leaving 14 bases unmatched. Germline CDR1 SGHRS, CDR2 YFSETQ. CDR3 bases: TGCGCCAGCGGTTCTAGCGGGGGACTTCTGGGAGAGCAGTACTTC. Translation: CASGSSGGLLGEQYF.

J is TRBJ1-4 and V is TRBV28; possible D gene TRBD1, 5 bases. The CDR3 consists of 20 residues. Trimming took 2 bases from V and 4 from J, leaving 26 bases between them. CDR1 and CDR2 (germline): MDHEN, SYDVKM. CDR3 bases: TGTGCCAGCAGTTTAAGAAACCTGGGACGTCGCCCCCGGATTAATGAAAAACTGTTTTTT. Encoded protein: CASSLRNLGRRPRINEKLFF.